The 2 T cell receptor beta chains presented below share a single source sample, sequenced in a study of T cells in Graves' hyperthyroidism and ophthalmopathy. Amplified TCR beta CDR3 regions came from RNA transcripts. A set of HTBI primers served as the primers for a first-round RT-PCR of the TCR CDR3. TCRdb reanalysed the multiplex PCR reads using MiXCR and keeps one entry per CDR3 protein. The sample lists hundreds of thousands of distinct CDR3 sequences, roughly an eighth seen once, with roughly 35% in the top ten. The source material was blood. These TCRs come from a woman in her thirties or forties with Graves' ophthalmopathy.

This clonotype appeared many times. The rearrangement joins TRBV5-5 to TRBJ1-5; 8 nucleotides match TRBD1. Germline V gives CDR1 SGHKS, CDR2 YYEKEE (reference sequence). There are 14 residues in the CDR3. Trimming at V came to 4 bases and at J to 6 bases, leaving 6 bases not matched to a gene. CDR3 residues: CASSPGQGGQPQHF. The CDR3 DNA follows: TGTGCCAGCAGCCCAGGACAGGGCGGTCAGCCCCAGCATTTT.

The CDR3 reads CASSLSPGARGADTQYF. The DNA of the CDR3 is TGTGCCAGCAGCTTATCCCCGGGGGCTAGAGGGGCAGATACGCAGTATTTT. The gene calls are TRBV7-9 and TRBJ2-3; D may correspond to TRBD1 or TRBD2 (6 bases each). The CDR3 has 17 residues. CDR1 and CDR2 (germline): SEHNR, FQNEAQ (reference sequence). V lost 2 bases to trimming and J lost 4 bases, with 19 bases between them.